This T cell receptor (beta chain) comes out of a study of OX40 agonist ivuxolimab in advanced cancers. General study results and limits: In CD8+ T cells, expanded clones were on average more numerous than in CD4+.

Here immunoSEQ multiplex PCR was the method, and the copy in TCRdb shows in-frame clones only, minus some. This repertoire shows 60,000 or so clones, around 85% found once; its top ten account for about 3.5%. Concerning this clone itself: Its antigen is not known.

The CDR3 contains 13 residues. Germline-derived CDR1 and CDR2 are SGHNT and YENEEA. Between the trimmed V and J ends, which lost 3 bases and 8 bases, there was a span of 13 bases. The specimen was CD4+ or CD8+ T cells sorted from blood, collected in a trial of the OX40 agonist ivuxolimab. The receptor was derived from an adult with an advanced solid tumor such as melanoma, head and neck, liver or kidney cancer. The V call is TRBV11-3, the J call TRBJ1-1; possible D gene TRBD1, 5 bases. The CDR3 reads CASSFDSLREAFF. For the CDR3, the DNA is TGTGCCAGCAGCTTCGACAGCTTAAGAGAAGCTTTCTTT. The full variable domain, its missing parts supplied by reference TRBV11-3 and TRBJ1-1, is EAGVVQSPRYKIIEKKQPVAFWCNPISGHNTLYWYLQNLGQGPELLIRYENEEAVDDSQLPKDRFSAERLKGVDSTLKIQPAELGDSAVYLCASSFDSLREAFFGQGTRLTVV.